This is a list of T cell receptor beta chains from one sample in a study of T cell responses to AZD1222 COVID-19 vaccine. TCRdb's table, derived via immunoSEQ multiplex PCR, lists solely in-frame clones and lacks some. This table holds about 140,000 clones, about 90% found once. The source was peripheral blood, collected 28 days after the second dose of the MenACWY control vaccine. The receptors derive from an adult who received the MenACWY meningococcal vaccine as a control. Both conserved end residues are part of each CDR3. A D gene is named only where the DNA matches it firmly. The listing skips clone size in some rows; elsewhere it reads once, few, many or a size class.

size	V	J	D	CDR3	DNA
NA	TRBV5-1	TRBJ2-3	TRBD2	CASSFRGTSAGGTDTQYF	TGCGCCAGCAGCTTCCGCGGGACTAGCGCCGGGGGCACAGATACGCAGTATTTT
NA	TRBV11-2	TRBJ1-1	NA	CASSASIGTEAFF	TGTGCCAGCAGCGCGTCGATTGGGACCGAGGCTTTCTTT
NA	TRBV25-1	TRBJ1-6	TRBD1	CASSNTGAASPLHF	TGTGCCAGCAGTAACACAGGGGCAGCTTCACCCCTCCACTTT
NA	TRBV7-9	TRBJ2-1	TRBD2	CASSSRDSGWYNEQFF	TGTGCCAGCAGCTCAAGGGATAGCGGGTGGTACAATGAGCAGTTCTTC
NA	TRBV19	TRBJ1-1	NA	CASSPLWGTEAFF	TGTGCCAGTAGTCCCCTCTGGGGGACTGAAGCTTTCTTT
NA	TRBV10-3	TRBJ2-2	NA	CAIRGTTNTGELFF	TGTGCCATCCGCGGGACGACGAACACCGGGGAGCTGTTTTTT
NA	TRBV7-2	TRBJ2-1	TRBD1	CASSLMQGAGNEQFF	TGTGCCAGCAGCCTCATGCAGGGGGCGGGCAATGAGCAGTTCTTC
NA	TRBV2	TRBJ1-6	TRBD1	CASRTDRNNSPLHF	TGTGCCAGCAGGACGGACAGGAATAATTCACCCCTCCACTTT
medium-sized	TRBV27	TRBJ1-3	TRBD1	CASSLSGTGFGNTIYF	TGTGCCAGCAGTTTATCCGGGACAGGTTTTGGAAACACCATATATTTT
NA	TRBV5-4	TRBJ2-2	TRBD2	CASSLDLAGAPGELFF	TGTGCCAGCAGCTTGGATTTAGCGGGAGCTCCCGGGGAGCTGTTTTTT
NA	TRBV12-3/TRBV12-4	TRBJ2-7	NA	CASTQDTAYEQYF	TGTGCCAGCACCCAGGACACGGCCTACGAGCAGTACTTC
NA	TRBV2	TRBJ2-3	TRBD2	CASSVRTSGRVTDTQYF	TGTGCCAGCAGTGTCAGGACTAGCGGGAGGGTGACAGATACGCAGTATTTT
NA	TRBV24-1	TRBJ2-2	TRBD1	CATSDLRQGFGELFF	TGTGCCACCAGTGATCTACGACAGGGGTTCGGGGAGCTGTTTTTT
NA	TRBV6-4	TRBJ2-1	NA	CASSPQLANPAEQFF	TGTGCCAGCAGTCCCCAGTTAGCGAACCCCGCTGAGCAGTTCTTC
NA	TRBV2	TRBJ1-4	NA	CASSPGHRNEKLFF	TGTGCCAGCAGTCCTGGACACCGTAATGAAAAACTGTTTTTT
once	TRBV24-1	TRBJ1-5	NA	CATSDRTDSNQPQHF	TGTGCCACCAGTGATCGGACAGATAGCAATCAGCCCCAGCATTTT
NA	TRBV4-3	TRBJ2-1	TRBD1	CASSQEGTGAALGQFF	TGCGCCAGCAGCCAAGAGGGGACAGGGGCCGCGCTAGGGCAGTTCTTC
NA	TRBV1	TRBJ2-3	NA	CTSSQEPSGGGTDTQYF	TGCACCAGCAGCCAAGAGCCTAGCGGGGGGGGGACAGATACGCAGTATTTT
NA	TRBV7-8	TRBJ2-1	NA	CASSFEGPYNEQFF	TGTGCCAGCAGCTTCGAGGGACCATACAATGAGCAGTTCTTC
once	TRBV7-2	TRBJ2-7	TRBD1	CASSLRTGGNYEQYF	TGTGCCAGCAGCTTGCGGACAGGGGGAAACTACGAGCAGTACTTC
NA	TRBV18	TRBJ2-7	TRBD2	CASSPPGLADEQYF	TGTGCCAGCTCACCACCGGGACTAGCCGACGAGCAGTACTTC
NA	TRBV19	TRBJ2-7	NA	CASSIGTSYEQYF	TGTGCCAGTAGTATAGGGACCTCCTACGAGCAGTACTTC
NA	TRBV19	TRBJ1-2	TRBD1	CASSIALGQGHGYTF	TGTGCCAGTAGTATAGCCTTGGGACAGGGGCACGGCTACACCTTC
NA	TRBV19	TRBJ1-5	NA	CASSMGREPNQPQHF	TGTGCCAGTAGTATGGGGAGAGAACCCAATCAGCCCCAGCATTTT
once	TRBV15	TRBJ1-5	TRBD1	CATSRVRQGPQHF	TGTGCCACCAGCAGAGTTCGACAGGGGCCCCAGCATTTT
NA	TRBV11-2	TRBJ1-1	NA	CASSLVGSGTAFF	TGTGCCAGCAGCTTAGTAGGGTCAGGGACAGCTTTCTTT
NA	TRBV2	TRBJ2-2	TRBD2	CASRGLASLQGELFF	TGTGCCAGCAGGGGACTAGCGTCACTTCAGGGGGAGCTGTTTTTT
NA	TRBV10-3	TRBJ2-7	NA	CAISDYTPDYEQYF	TGTGCCATCAGTGATTACACGCCGGACTACGAGCAGTACTTC
NA	TRBV5-1	TRBJ2-7	NA	CASSFTGSGTGSYEQYF	TGCGCCAGCAGCTTCACAGGGTCCGGGACGGGCTCCTACGAGCAGTACTTC
NA	TRBV6-5	TRBJ1-1	NA	CASSYSGSLNTEAFF	TGTGCCAGCAGTTACTCGGGTAGTTTGAACACTGAAGCTTTCTTT
NA	TRBV19	TRBJ2-1	NA	CASRPAGTVNEQFF	TGTGCCAGTAGACCCGCCGGGACTGTCAATGAGCAGTTCTTC
NA	TRBV7-2	TRBJ2-7	TRBD2	CASSKPSGSFYEQYF	TGTGCCAGCAGCAAGCCTAGCGGGAGTTTCTACGAGCAGTACTTC
NA	TRBV12-3/TRBV12-4	TRBJ2-3	NA	CASSLRYTDTQYF	TGTGCCAGCAGTTTAAGGTACACAGATACGCAGTATTTT
NA	TRBV19	TRBJ1-3	NA	CASRAFGNTIYF	TGTGCCAGTCGCGCATTTGGGAACACCATATATTTT
NA	TRBV9	TRBJ2-3	NA	CASSVVSQGTDTQYF	TGTGCCAGCAGCGTAGTCTCCCAGGGGACCGATACGCAGTATTTT
NA	TRBV28	TRBJ1-2	NA	CASSFSGYGYTF	TGTGCCAGCAGTTTCTCAGGGTATGGCTACACCTTC
NA	TRBV5-4	TRBJ1-6	TRBD1	CASSVEAGGRGSPLHF	TGTGCCAGCAGCGTGGAGGCAGGGGGAAGAGGGTCACCCCTCCACTTT
NA	TRBV28	TRBJ2-1	NA	CASSSSSGVSYNEQFF	TGTGCCAGCAGTAGTTCTTCGGGAGTCTCCTACAATGAGCAGTTCTTC
NA	TRBV6-2/TRBV6-3	TRBJ2-3	TRBD2	CASSYRLAGVGGVDTQYF	TGTGCCAGCAGTTACCGACTAGCGGGAGTTGGGGGCGTAGATACGCAGTATTTT
NA	TRBV3-1/TRBV3-2	TRBJ2-5	NA	CASSPDRNVQETQYF	TGTGCCAGCAGCCCCGACAGAAACGTTCAAGAGACCCAGTACTTC
NA	TRBV14	TRBJ2-7	NA	CASSLRSYEQYF	TGTGCCAGCAGCCTCCGCTCCTACGAGCAGTACTTC
NA	TRBV2	TRBJ2-5	TRBD1	CASSAQGGETQYF	TGTGCCAGCAGTGCACAGGGGGGAGAGACCCAGTACTTC
once	TRBV28	TRBJ2-5	TRBD2	CASSPWTSGRGETQYF	TGTGCCAGCAGTCCCTGGACTAGCGGGAGGGGAGAGACCCAGTACTTC
NA	TRBV28	TRBJ1-6	NA	CASSFHQSNSPLHF	TGTGCCAGCAGTTTTCACCAGAGTAATTCACCCCTCCACTTT
NA	TRBV12-3/TRBV12-4	TRBJ2-7	NA	CASSFTYEQYF	TGTGCCAGCAGTTTCACTTACGAGCAGTACTTC
NA	TRBV18	TRBJ2-4	NA	CASSPGKENIQYF	TGTGCCAGCTCACCAGGGAAGGAAAACATTCAGTACTTC
once	TRBV19	TRBJ1-1	NA	CASSYRDTEAFF	TGTGCCAGTAGTTACAGGGACACTGAAGCTTTCTTT
NA	TRBV6-2/TRBV6-3	TRBJ1-5	TRBD1	CASSFVFDRVGTQPQHF	TGTGCCAGCAGTTTCGTTTTCGACAGGGTAGGGACTCAGCCCCAGCATTTT
NA	TRBV5-5	TRBJ1-5	NA	CASSLAAVYSNQPQHF	TGTGCCAGCAGCTTGGCGGCAGTTTATAGCAATCAGCCCCAGCATTTT
NA	TRBV4-3	TRBJ1-1	NA	CASSQSSWNTEAFF	TGCGCCAGCAGCCAGTCCTCGTGGAACACTGAAGCTTTCTTT
NA	TRBV6-1	TRBJ2-3	NA	CASSVRFETGTDTQYF	TGTGCCAGCAGTGTTCGGTTCGAGACAGGCACAGATACGCAGTATTTT
NA	TRBV7-6	TRBJ2-7	NA	CASSLDPGASSRFF	TGTGCCAGCAGCTTAGACCCTGGGGCCTCTTCTAGGTTCTTC
NA	TRBV4-3	TRBJ1-4	TRBD1	CASSPNGQGHEKLFF	TGCGCCAGCAGCCCAAATGGACAGGGTCATGAAAAACTGTTTTTT
NA	TRBV20-1	TRBJ1-2	NA	CSAPNYGYTF	TGCAGTGCTCCAAACTATGGCTACACCTTC
NA	TRBV15	TRBJ1-5	NA	CATSRDQGYQPQHF	TGTGCCACCAGCAGAGACCAGGGGTATCAGCCCCAGCATTTT
NA	TRBV14	TRBJ1-2	TRBD1	CASSRKTQGAFNYGYTF	TGTGCCAGCAGCCGAAAAACTCAGGGGGCCTTCAACTATGGCTACACCTTC
NA	TRBV7-9	TRBJ2-7	NA	CASSLAGSYEQYF	TGTGCCAGCAGCTTAGCAGGATCCTACGAGCAGTACTTC
once	TRBV7-9	TRBJ1-5	NA	CASSLGYSNQPQHF	TGTGCCAGCAGCTTAGGATATAGCAATCAGCCCCAGCATTTT
once	TRBV27	TRBJ1-1	TRBD1	CASSPPGQDSAEAFF	TGTGCCAGCAGTCCCCCGGGACAGGATTCGGCTGAAGCTTTCTTT